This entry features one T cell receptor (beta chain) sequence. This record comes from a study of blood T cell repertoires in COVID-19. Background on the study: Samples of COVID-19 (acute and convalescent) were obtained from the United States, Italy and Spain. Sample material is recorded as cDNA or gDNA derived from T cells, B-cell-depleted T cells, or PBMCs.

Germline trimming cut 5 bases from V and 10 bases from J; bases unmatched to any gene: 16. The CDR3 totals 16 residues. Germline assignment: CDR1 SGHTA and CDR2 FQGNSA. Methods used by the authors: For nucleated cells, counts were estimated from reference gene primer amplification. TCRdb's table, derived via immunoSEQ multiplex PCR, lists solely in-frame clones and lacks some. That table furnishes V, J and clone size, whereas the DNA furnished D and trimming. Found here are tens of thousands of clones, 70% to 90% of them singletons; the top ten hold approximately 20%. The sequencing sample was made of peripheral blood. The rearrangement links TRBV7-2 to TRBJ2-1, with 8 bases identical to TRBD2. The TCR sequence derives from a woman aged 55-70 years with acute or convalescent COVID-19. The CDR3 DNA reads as TGTGCCAGCAGCAACGACCAACCGGGGGGGATTCGGGAGCAGTTCTTC. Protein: CASSNDQPGGIREQFF.